This TCR beta chain is from a study of blood T cell repertoires in COVID-19. Study-level background: T cells, B-cell-depleted T cells, or PBMCs provided the cDNA or gDNA that served as material.

Original methodology: Counts of nucleated cells, estimated from reference gene primer amplification, were obtained. TCRdb keeps only in-frame clones here, not all; method: immunoSEQ multiplex PCR. The V and J calls and clone size were taken over from that table, and D and trimming were inferred from the DNA. The repertoire includes around 310,000 clones, just under 90% of them detected once, and about a tenth sits in the top ten. The age range of participants was about 18 to 90 years, with residence in roughly 25 US areas. The CDR3 contains 15 residues. V was trimmed by 5 bases and J by 0 bases, leaving 11 bases between them. CDR1 is KGHSH and CDR2 is LQKENI in the germline V gene.

The sample consisted of PBMCs or T cells enriched from blood (not recorded which). The gene calls are TRBV18 and TRBJ1-5, with D unclear. This TCR was sampled from a woman aged 25 to 39 who had recovered from COVID-19. The CDR3 loop reads CASSSMRDSNQPQHF. CDR3 in DNA: TGTGCCAGCTCATCGATGCGGGATAGCAATCAGCCCCAGCATTTT.